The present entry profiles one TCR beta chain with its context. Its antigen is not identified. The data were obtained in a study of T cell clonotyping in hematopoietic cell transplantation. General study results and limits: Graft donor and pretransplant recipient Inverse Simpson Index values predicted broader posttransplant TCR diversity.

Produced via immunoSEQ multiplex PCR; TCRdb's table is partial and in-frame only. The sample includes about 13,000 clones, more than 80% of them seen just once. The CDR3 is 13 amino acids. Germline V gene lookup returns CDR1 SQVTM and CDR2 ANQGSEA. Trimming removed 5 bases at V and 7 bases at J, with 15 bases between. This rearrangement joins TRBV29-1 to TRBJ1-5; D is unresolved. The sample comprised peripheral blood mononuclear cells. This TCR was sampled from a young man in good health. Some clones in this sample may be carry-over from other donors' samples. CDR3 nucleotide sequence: TGCAGCGTTTCCTCGGGAGTTGGGCAGCCCCAGCATTTT. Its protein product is CSVSSGVGQPQHF.